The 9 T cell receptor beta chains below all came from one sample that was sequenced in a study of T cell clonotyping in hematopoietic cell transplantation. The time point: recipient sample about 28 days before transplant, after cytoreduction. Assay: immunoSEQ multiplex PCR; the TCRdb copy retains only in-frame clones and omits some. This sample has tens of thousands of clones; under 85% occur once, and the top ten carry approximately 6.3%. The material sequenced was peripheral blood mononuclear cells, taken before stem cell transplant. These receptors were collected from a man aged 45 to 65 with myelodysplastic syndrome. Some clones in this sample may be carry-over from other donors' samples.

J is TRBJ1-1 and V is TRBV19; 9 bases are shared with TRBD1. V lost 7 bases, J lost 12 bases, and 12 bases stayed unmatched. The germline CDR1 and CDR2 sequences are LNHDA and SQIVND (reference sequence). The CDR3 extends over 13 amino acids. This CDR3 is CASTLTGTGITFF. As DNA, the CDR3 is TGTGCCAGTACCCTGACCGGGACAGGGATAACTTTCTTT. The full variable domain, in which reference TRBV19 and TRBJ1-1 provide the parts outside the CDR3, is DGGITQSPKYLFRKEGQNVTLSCEQNLNHDAMYWYRQDPGQGLRLIYYSQIVNDFQKGDIAEGYSVSREKKESFPLTVTSAQKNPTAFYLCASTLTGTGITFFGQGTRLTVV.

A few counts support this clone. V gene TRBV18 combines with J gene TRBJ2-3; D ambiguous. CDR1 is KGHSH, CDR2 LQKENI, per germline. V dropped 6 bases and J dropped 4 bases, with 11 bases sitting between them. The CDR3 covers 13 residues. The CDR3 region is CASSRAPADTQYF. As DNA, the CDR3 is TGTGCCAGCTCCCGTGCCCCCGCAGATACGCAGTATTTT.

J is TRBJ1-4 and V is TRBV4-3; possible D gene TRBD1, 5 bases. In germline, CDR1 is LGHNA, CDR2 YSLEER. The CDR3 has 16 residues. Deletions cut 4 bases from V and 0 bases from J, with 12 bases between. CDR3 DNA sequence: TGCGCCAGCAGCCGGGCCGGGGGTGCAACTAATGAAAAACTGTTTTTT. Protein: CASSRAGGATNEKLFF.

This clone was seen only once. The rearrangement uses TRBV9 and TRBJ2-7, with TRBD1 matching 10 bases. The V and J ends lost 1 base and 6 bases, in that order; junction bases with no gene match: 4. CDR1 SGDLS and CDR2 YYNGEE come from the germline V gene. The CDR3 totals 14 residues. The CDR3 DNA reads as TGTGCCAGCAGCGTATTAGGACAGGGGGGCGAGCAGTACTTC. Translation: CASSVLGQGGEQYF.

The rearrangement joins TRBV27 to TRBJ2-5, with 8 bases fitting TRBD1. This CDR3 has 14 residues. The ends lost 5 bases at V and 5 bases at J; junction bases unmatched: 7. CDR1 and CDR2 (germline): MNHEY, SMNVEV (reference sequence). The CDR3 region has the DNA TGTGCCAGCAGTAGACCGGGACAGGAGGAGACCCAGTACTTC. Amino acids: CASSRPGQEETQYF.

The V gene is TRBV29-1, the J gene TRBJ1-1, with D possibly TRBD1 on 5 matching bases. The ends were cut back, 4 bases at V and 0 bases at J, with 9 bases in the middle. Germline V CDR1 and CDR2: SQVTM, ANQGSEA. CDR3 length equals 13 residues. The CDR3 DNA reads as TGCAGCGTTGTGGGGGAACTGAACACTGAAGCTTTCTTT. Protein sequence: CSVVGELNTEAFF.

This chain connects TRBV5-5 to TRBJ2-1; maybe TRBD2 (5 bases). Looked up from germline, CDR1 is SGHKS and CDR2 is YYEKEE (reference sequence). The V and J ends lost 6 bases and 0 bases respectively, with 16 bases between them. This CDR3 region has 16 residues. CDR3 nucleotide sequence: TGTGCCAGCATTAGGTCGGGTGGGAGCTCCTACAATGAGCAGTTCTTC. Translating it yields CASIRSGGSSYNEQFF.

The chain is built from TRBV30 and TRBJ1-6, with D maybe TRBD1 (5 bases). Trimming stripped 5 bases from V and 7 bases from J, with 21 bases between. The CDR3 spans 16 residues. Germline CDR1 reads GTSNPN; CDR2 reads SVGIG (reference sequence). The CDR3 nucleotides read TGTGCCTGGGTCAGGGAGGGGTTTTTTTCAAATTCACCCCTCCACTTT. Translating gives CAWVREGFFSNSPLHF. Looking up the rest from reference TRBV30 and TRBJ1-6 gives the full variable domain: SQTIHQWPATLVQPVGSPLSLECTVEGTSNPNLYWYRQAAGRGLQLLFYSVGIGQISSEVPQNLSASRPQDRQFILSSKKLLLSDSGFYLCAWVREGFFSNSPLHFGNGTRLTVT.

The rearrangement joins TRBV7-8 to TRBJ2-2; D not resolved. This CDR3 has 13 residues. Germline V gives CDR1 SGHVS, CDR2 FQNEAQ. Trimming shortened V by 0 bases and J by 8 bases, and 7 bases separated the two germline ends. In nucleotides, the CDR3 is TGTGCCAGCAGCTTAGCCTTCCTGGGGGAGCTGTTTTTT. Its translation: CASSLAFLGELFF.